This T cell receptor (beta chain) was sequenced in a study of blood T cell repertoires in COVID-19. Study information: The cDNA or gDNA used as material had been derived from T cells, B-cell-depleted T cells, or PBMCs.

In the authors' methods: Using reference gene primer amplification, nucleated cell counts were estimated. Profiled with immunoSEQ multiplex PCR; TCRdb holds only in-frame clones, not every one. V and J calls and clone size are those listed in that table; D and trimming were worked out from the DNA. The table records 150,000 to 200,000 clones, roughly nine tenths of them present only once. The CDR3 runs to 15 residues. Germline CDR1 is KGHDR and CDR2 is SFDVKD. V gave up 5 bases and J gave up 1 base; unmatched junction bases: 6. Source material: peripheral blood. The V and J genes are TRBV24-1 and TRBJ1-1; 7 bases match TRBD1. The TCR was taken from a man in his 60s with acute or convalescent COVID-19. CDR3 protein: CATSARTGKNTEAFF. The DNA of the CDR3 is TGTGCCACCAGTGCCCGGACAGGAAAGAACACTGAAGCTTTCTTT.